The 12 T cell receptor beta chains presented below share a single source sample, sequenced in a study of regulatory T cells in long-lasting Graves disease. Sample time point: newly diagnosed GD, antithyroid drugs for less than 3 months. PBMC-derived RNA was used for the TCR library. iRepertoire HTBI primers and Arm-PCR of CDR3 regions built TCR beta libraries. TCRdb redid the calling of the multiplex PCR reads with MiXCR, one entry per CDR3 protein. The table includes about 620,000 distinct CDR3 sequences, roughly 15% detected once. The same data also contributed to another study, on T cells in Graves' hyperthyroidism and ophthalmopathy.

The material sequenced was peripheral blood mononuclear cells (PBMCs), taken at new diagnosis, from a patient treated with antithyroid drugs. The receptors were sampled from a woman aged 30 to 39 with Graves disease.

This clonotype occurred many times. The chain joins TRBV6-1 to TRBJ2-3; 13 nucleotides agree with TRBD2. Germline assignment: CDR1 MNHNS and CDR2 SASEGT. V shed 6 bases and J 8 bases; nucleotides not matched to a gene: 8. This CDR3 comprises 15 residues. The CDR3 protein is CASRLLAGGPGTQYF. CDR3 nucleotide sequence: TGTGCCAGCAGATTACTAGCGGGAGGGCCAGGTACGCAGTATTTT.

The V gene is TRBV2, the J gene TRBJ2-2; TRBD2 agrees at 7 bases. V shed 6 bases, J shed 5 bases, and the junction held 0 bases outside the gene matches. The CDR3 sequence is 12 residues long. Germline values: CDR1 SNHLY, CDR2 FYNNEI. The CDR3 reads CASRGGTGELFF. The CDR3 DNA reads as TGTGCCAGCAGGGGGGGGACCGGGGAGCTGTTTTTT.

With respect to this clonotype: The junction does not match germline at one end; this may be a read error. The genes are TRBV5-1 and TRBJ1-6; weak D call: TRBD1 (5 bases). Germline CDR1 reads SGHRS; CDR2 reads YFSETQ. The CDR3 is 14 amino acids. This CDR3 reads CANSLGLTNSPLHF. As DNA, the CDR3 is TGCGCCAACAGCTTGGGACTGACGAATTCACCCCTCCACTTT. Filled out from reference TRBV5-1 and TRBJ1-6, the complete variable domain reads KAGVTQTPRYLIKTRGQQVTLSCSPISGHRSVSWYQQTPGQGLQFLFEYFSETQRNKGNFPGRFSGRQFSNSRSEMNVSTLELGDSALYLCANSLGLTNSPLHFGNGTRLTVT.

This clonotype was seen many times. CDR3 loop: CASGTTTWGYTF. For the CDR3, the DNA is TGTGCCTCCGGGACGACGACGTGGGGCTACACCTTC. This rearrangement joins TRBV12-3 or TRBV12-4 to TRBJ1-2; TRBD1 is a possible D gene (5 bases). The V end lost 11 bases, the J end lost 8 bases, and 18 bases lay between the germline ends. The CDR3 totals 12 residues.

V and J are TRBV2 and TRBJ1-1, with 7 bases matching TRBD1. J gave up 3 bases and V 4 bases, and 5 bases lay outside the gene matches. CDR1 SNHLY and CDR2 FYNNEI come from the germline V gene. The CDR3 loop spans 14 amino acids. CDR3 residues: CASSVGQVYTEAFF. The CDR3 DNA follows: TGTGCCAGCAGTGTTGGACAGGTCTACACTGAAGCTTTCTTT.

Remarks on this clonotype: With only one base between it and a far larger clone, this is likely a read error. J is TRBJ2-5 and V is TRBV12-3 or TRBV12-4; D possibly corresponds to TRBD1 (6 bases). The V and J ends lost 6 bases and 2 bases respectively, with 16 bases between them. This CDR3 comprises 15 residues. CDR3 sequence (DNA): TGTGCCAGCAGCAGAGCCGGGACACCACAAGAGACCCAGTACTTC. Amino acids: CASSRAGTPQETQYF.

This clonotype was recorded many times. CDR3 bases: TGTGCCAGCAGCGCGGGGGCCAATTCACCCCTCCACTTT. Its translation: CASSAGANSPLHF. The rearrangement links TRBV7-3 to TRBJ1-6; D is perhaps TRBD1 (6 bases). The CDR3 length is 13 residues. V lost 5 bases and J 7 bases, leaving 9 bases between the germline ends. The V gene's germline CDR1 is SGHTA and CDR2 FQGTGA.

This clonotype was seen repeatedly, ten times or more. The genes are TRBV5-1 and TRBJ1-4; D unclear. Germline CDR1 reads SGHRS; CDR2 reads YFSETQ. CDR3 length: 14 residues. V lost 3 bases and J 7 bases, leaving 13 bases between the germline ends. The chain's CDR3 is CASSSGVVGEKLFF. In nucleotides, the CDR3 is TGCGCCAGCAGCTCCGGTGTTGTTGGTGAAAAACTGTTTTTT.

This clonotype occurred many times. The chain employs TRBV7-9 and TRBJ1-1, with D maybe TRBD1 (6 bases). This CDR3 has 16 residues. V was cut by 1 base and J by 5 bases, with 17 bases left in between. The germline V gene encodes CDR1 SEHNR and CDR2 FQNEAQ (reference sequence). CDR3: CASSLVGRGRGTEAFF. CDR3 DNA: TGTGCCAGCAGCTTAGTGGGGCGGGGGCGCGGAACTGAAGCTTTCTTT.

This clonotype has at least ten counts. The genes are TRBV6-5 and TRBJ2-7; 7 positions agree with TRBD2. Germline values: CDR1 MNHEY, CDR2 SVGAGI. J lost 7 bases, V lost 2 bases, and 14 bases had no gene match. The CDR3 totals 16 residues. The CDR3, as DNA: TGTGCCAGCAGTTACGCCCTGGGGCGGGAGAAGGGAGAGCAGTACTTC. Translation gives CASSYALGREKGEQYF.

This chain joins TRBV30 and TRBJ2-1; 13 bases align to TRBD2. This CDR3 has 17 amino acids. The V gene's germline CDR1 is GTSNPN and CDR2 SVGIG (reference sequence). Trimming took 4 bases from V and 7 from J; bases not matched to a gene: 13. This CDR3 reads CAWKRRPGTSGENEQFF. For the CDR3, the DNA is TGTGCCTGGAAAAGGAGACCGGGGACTAGCGGGGAGAATGAGCAGTTCTTC.

To note about this clonotype: A much larger clonotype is one base distant, so this may be a read error. The chain joins TRBV7-9 to TRBJ1-1; D gene unclear. The CDR3 is 13 amino acids. Germline CDR1 and CDR2: SEHNR and FQNEAQ (reference sequence). The CDR3 loop reads CASSLAFHTEASF. The CDR3 nucleotides read TGTGCCAGCAGCTTAGCGTTTCACACTGAAGCTTCCTTT.